Each of the 3 T cell receptor beta chains below was sequenced from the same sample in a study of shared clonotypes between healthy human individuals. CD8 cells regarded as naive lacked CD45RO, were positively chosen for CCR7, and omitted terminally differentiated effector memory CD45RA+ cells. Sequencing was performed with immunoSEQ multiplex PCR; in TCRdb, only in-frame clones are kept and a portion is missing. The profile shows some 2.1 million clones, approximately 94% of them singletons. Sequencing was performed on naive CD8+ T cells sorted from blood. The origin of the receptors is a man younger than 35 in good health.

The V gene is TRBV5-6, the J gene TRBJ2-3, with TRBD2 identical over 13 bases. Unmatched junction bases numbered 3, after V lost 3 bases and J lost 2 bases. Germline V gene data show CDR1 as SGHDT and CDR2 as YYEEEE. The length of the CDR3 is 16 residues. As DNA, the CDR3 is TGTGCCAGCAGCTACGGGACTAGCGGGAACACAGATACGCAGTATTTT. Protein sequence: CASSYGTSGNTDTQYF.

This chain connects TRBV28 to TRBJ2-7; tentatively, D is TRBD1 (5 bases). The CDR3 sequence is 12 residues long. Germline V lookup: CDR1 MDHEN, CDR2 SYDVKM. Trimming removed 6 bases from V and 4 bases from J, with 10 bases in between. The CDR3 nucleotides are TGTGCCAGCAGCCCAGGGTATTACGAGCAGTACTTC. Translated, it gives CASSPGYYEQYF.

The chain recombines TRBV6-1 with TRBJ2-1, with 7 bases aligning to TRBD1. Trimming took 7 bases from V and 0 from J; bases not matched to a gene: 6. The CDR3 is made up of 15 amino acids. Germline V gene lookup returns CDR1 MNHNS and CDR2 SASEGT. CDR3 DNA: TGTGCCAGCAAAGACAGGGTCATCTCCTACAATGAGCAGTTCTTC. The encoded protein is CASKDRVISYNEQFF.